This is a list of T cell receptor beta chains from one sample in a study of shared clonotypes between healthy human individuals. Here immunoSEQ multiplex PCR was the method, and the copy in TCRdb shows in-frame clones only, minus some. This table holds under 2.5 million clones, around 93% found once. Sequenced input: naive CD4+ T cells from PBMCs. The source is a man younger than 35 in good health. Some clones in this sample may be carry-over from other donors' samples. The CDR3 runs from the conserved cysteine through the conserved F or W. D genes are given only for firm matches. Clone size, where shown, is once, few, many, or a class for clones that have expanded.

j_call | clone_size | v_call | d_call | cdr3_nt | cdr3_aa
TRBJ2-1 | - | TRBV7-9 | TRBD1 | TGTGCCAGCAGCTATCCCGGGACAGGGGGCGTAAGGCCCTACAATGAGCAGTTCTTC | CASSYPGTGGVRPYNEQFF
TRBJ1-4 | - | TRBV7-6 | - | TGTGCCAGCAGCTTAGCCCAAGGGGTTGGAAATGAAAAACTGTTTTTT | CASSLAQGVGNEKLFF
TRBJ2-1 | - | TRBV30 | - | TGTGCCTGGAGTTTAGGCGGCGAGCGGGTTAATGAGCAGTTCTTC | CAWSLGGERVNEQFF
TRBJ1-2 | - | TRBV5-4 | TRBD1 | TGTGCCAGCAGCTTAACACCGGGACAGAAGTCTGGCTACACCTTC | CASSLTPGQKSGYTF
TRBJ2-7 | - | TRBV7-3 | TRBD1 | TGTGCCAGCAGCTCAACCGGGACAGGGGGGAACGAGCAGTACTTC | CASSSTGTGGNEQYF
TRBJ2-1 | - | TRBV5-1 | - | TGCGCCAGCAACCCGGGCCCGTACGACAATGAGCAGTTCTTC | CASNPGPYDNEQFF
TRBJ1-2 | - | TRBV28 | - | TGTGCCAGCAGGGTTGACTCCTATGGCTACACCTTC | CASRVDSYGYTF
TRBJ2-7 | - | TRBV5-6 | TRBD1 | TGTGCCAGCAGCGCCGGGACAGGGTTGAGCGAGCAGTACTTC | CASSAGTGLSEQYF
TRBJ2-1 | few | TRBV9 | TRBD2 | TGTGCCAGCAGCGTGCGTAGCGGGAGCACTGAGCAGTTCTTC | CASSVRSGSTEQFF
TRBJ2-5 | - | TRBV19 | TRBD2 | TGTGCCAGTAGTAGCGGGAGTGGGGAAGAGACCCAGTACTTC | CASSSGSGEETQYF
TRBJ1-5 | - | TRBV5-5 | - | TGTGCCAGCAGCTTAGGGTCAGGTCAGCCCCAGCATTTT | CASSLGSGQPQHF
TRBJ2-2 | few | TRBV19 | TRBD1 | TGTGCCAGCAAACGACAGGGGAACACCGGGGAGCTGTTTTTT | CASKRQGNTGELFF
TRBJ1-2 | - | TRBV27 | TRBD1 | TGTGCCAGCAGTCCCACAGGGGCTGTTATGGGGGGCTACACCTTC | CASSPTGAVMGGYTF
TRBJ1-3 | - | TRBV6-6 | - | TGTGCCAGCATGTGGTCCGGAAACACCATATATTTT | CASMWSGNTIYF
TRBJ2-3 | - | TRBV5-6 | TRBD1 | TGTGCCAGCAGCCAACAGGGGTGGAAAGATACGCAGTATTTT | CASSQQGWKDTQYF
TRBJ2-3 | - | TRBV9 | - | TGTGCCAGCAGCCCAAGGGTTGGCAGTAGCACAGATACGCAGTATTTT | CASSPRVGSSTDTQYF
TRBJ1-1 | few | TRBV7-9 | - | TGTGCCAGCAGCCCGTTGAGGGACAACGAGGCTGAAGCTTTCTTT | CASSPLRDNEAEAFF
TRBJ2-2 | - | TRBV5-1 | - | TGCGCCAGCAGCTTGGGTAGCGGGGAGCTGTTTTTT | CASSLGSGELFF
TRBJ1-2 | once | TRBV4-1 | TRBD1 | TGCGCCAGCAGCCAACCCGGGACAGGGGGCGGTGGCTACACCTTC | CASSQPGTGGGGYTF
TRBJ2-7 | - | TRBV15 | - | TGTGCCACCAGCAGAGGTGACCCCCGTATCAATGGGCAGTACTTC | CATSRGDPRINGQYF
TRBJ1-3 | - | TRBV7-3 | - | TGTGCCAGCAGCTCTCAACAGGGTGTCGGAAACACCATATATTTT | CASSSQQGVGNTIYF
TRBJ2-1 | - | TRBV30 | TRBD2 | TGTGCCTGGACAGGCGGGAGGACGAACAATGAGCAGTTCTTC | CAWTGGRTNNEQFF
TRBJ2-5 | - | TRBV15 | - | TGTGCCACCAGCAGAGATAGCTGGGCGCACCAAGAGACCCAGTACTTC | CATSRDSWAHQETQYF
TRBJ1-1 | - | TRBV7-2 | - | TGTGCCAGCAGCACGCAGGCTTACACTGAAGCTTTCTTT | CASSTQAYTEAFF
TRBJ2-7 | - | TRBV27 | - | TGTGCCAGCAGTTTATCCCCTACCTACGAGCAGTACTTC | CASSLSPTYEQYF
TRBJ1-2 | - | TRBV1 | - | TGCACCAGCAGCCAAGGAGTCAGGGAGAACTATGGCTACACCTTC | CTSSQGVRENYGYTF
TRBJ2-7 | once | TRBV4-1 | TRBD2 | TGCGCCAGCAGCCCGAATCCCTCTAGCGGGAACTACGAGCAGTACTTC | CASSPNPSSGNYEQYF
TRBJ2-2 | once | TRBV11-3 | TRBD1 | TGTGCCAGCAGCGTAACAGGGGCCGGGGAGCTGTTTTTT | CASSVTGAGELFF
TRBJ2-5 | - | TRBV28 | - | TGTGCCAGCAGCCAAGGGTTCGCCTCCCAGTACTTC | CASSQGFASQYF
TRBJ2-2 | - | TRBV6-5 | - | TGTGCCAGCAGTCTCCTCTTCGGGGAGCTGTTTTTT | CASSLLFGELFF
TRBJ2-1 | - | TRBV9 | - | TGTGCCAGCAGCGTAGGGTTAGCAGCAGCCTACAATGAGCAGTTCTTC | CASSVGLAAAYNEQFF
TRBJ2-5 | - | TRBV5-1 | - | TGCGCCAGCAGCTCAGAATTACAGCTAGAGACCCAGTACTTC | CASSSELQLETQYF
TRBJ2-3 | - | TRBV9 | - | TGTGCCAGCAGCTCTTATCAAGAGGTCAGCACAGATACGCAGTATTTT | CASSSYQEVSTDTQYF
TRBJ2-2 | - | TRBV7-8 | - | TGTGCCAGCAGCTTAGAGTTAACCGGGGAGCTGTTTTTT | CASSLELTGELFF
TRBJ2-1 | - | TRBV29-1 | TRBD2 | TGCAGCGTTGACAGCGGGAGGGCGAATGAGCAGTTCTTC | CSVDSGRANEQFF
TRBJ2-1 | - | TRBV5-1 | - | TGCGCCAGCAGCTTGGGGGCCTTGAGCTCCTACAATGAGCAGTTCTTC | CASSLGALSSYNEQFF
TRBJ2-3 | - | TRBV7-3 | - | TGTGCCAGCAGCTTAGGGGGGAGAAGGACAGATACGCAGTATTTT | CASSLGGRRTDTQYF
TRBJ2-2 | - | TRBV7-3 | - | TGTGCCAGCAGCAAGGGCCCTTGGGCCGGGGAGCTGTTTTTT | CASSKGPWAGELFF
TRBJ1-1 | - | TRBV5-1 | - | TGCGCCAGCAGTTTTACAGAGAACACTGAAGCTTTCTTT | CASSFTENTEAFF
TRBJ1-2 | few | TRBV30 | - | TGTGCCTGGAGTGTGGCCATACAGGGAGGTGGCTACACCTTC | CAWSVAIQGGGYTF
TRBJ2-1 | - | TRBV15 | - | TGTGCCACCAGCTCACAAACTAGAGACAATGAGCAGTTCTTC | CATSSQTRDNEQFF
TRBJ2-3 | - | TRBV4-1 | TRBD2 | TGCGCCAGCAGCCAAGATTGGCTAGCGGCAGATACGCAGTATTTT | CASSQDWLAADTQYF
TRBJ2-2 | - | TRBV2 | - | TGTGCCAGCACCCCAAGTCCCACGAGTTTCGGGGAGCTGTTTTTT | CASTPSPTSFGELFF
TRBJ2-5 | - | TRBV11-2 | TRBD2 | TGTGCCAGCAGCGGCCGACTAGCTGTTCAAGAGACCCAGTACTTC | CASSGRLAVQETQYF
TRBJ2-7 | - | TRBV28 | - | TGTGCCAGCAGTTTATGGGGCCGCGACTCCTACGAGCAGTACTTC | CASSLWGRDSYEQYF
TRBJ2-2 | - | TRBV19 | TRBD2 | TGTGCCAGTAGTATAGTCGGGAGGGCCCTCGGCACCGGGGAGCTGTTTTTT | CASSIVGRALGTGELFF
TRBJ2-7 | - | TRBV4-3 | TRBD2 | TGCGCCAGCAGCCAAGATTGGCCCCAGCGGGGGTACGAGCAGTACTTC | CASSQDWPQRGYEQYF
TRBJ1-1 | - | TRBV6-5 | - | TGTGCCAGCAGTTCAGGGTTATTCGGCACTGAAGCTTTCTTT | CASSSGLFGTEAFF